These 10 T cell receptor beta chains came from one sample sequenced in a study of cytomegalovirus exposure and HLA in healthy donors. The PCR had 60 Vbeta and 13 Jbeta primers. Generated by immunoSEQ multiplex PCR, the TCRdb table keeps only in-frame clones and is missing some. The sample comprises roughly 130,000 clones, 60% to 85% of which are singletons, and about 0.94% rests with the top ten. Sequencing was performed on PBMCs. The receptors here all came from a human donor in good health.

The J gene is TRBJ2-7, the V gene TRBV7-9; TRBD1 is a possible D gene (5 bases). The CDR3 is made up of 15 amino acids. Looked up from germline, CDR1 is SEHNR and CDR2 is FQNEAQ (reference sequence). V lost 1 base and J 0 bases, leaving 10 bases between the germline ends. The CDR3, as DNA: TGTGCCAGCAGCTTAGGTGGGGCGAGCTCCTACGAGCAGTACTTC. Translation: CASSLGGASSYEQYF.

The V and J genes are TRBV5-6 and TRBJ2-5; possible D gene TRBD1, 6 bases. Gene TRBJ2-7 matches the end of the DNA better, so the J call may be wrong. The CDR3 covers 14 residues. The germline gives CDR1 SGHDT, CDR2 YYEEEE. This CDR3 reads CASSLTGLTYEQYF. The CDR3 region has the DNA TGTGCCAGCAGCTTGACAGGGTTGACCTACGAGCAGTACTTC.

CDR3 residues: CASSSSGGYLGNIQYF. The CDR3 DNA sequence: TGTGCCAGCAGTTCTAGCGGGGGGTATCTCGGAAACATTCAGTACTTC. The V and J genes are TRBV6-6 and TRBJ2-4; 11 bases line up with TRBD2. Germline values: CDR1 MNHNY, CDR2 SVGAGI (reference sequence). The junction had 8 bases not matched to a gene; V was cut back by 4 bases and J by 6 bases. This CDR3 comprises 16 residues.

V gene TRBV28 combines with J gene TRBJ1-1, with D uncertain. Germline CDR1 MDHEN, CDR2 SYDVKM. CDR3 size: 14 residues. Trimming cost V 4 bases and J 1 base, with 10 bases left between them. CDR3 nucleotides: TGTGCCAGCAGTTACCGGCGACAGAACACTGAAGCTTTCTTT. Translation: CASSYRRQNTEAFF.

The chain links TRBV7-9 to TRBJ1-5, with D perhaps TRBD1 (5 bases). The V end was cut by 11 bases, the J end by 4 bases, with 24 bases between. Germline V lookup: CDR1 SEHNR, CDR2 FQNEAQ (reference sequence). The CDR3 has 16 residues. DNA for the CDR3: TGTGCCCTCGGGGGAGGAGGGGCCGACTATAATCAGCCCCAGCATTTT. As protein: CALGGGGADYNQPQHF.

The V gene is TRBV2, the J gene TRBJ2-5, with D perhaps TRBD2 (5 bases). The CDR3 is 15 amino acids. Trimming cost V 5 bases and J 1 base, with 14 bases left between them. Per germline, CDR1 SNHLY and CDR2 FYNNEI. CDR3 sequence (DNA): TGTGCCAGCAGTAGTCTGGACTCAATCCAAGAGACCCAGTACTTC. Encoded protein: CASSSLDSIQETQYF.

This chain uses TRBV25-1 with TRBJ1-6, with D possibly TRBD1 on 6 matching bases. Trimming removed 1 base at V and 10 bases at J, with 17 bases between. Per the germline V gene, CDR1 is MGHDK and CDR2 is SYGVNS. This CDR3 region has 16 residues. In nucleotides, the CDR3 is TGTGCCAGCAGTGAATTCCCAGGGGACCGTCACTCACCCCTCCACTTT. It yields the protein CASSEFPGDRHSPLHF.

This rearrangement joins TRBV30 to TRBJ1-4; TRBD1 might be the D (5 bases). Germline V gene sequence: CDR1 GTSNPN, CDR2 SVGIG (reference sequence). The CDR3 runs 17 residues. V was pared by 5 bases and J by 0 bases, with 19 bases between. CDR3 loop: CAWGGAFDQTTNEKLFF. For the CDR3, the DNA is TGTGCCTGGGGTGGGGCCTTTGACCAGACAACTAATGAAAAACTGTTTTTT.

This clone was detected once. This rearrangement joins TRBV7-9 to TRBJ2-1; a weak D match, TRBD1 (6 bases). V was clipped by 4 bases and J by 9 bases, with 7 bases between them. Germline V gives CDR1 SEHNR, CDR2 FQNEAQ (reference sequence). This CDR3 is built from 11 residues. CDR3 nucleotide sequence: TGTGCCAGCAGCTCACAGGGTGAGCAGTTCTTC. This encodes CASSSQGEQFF.

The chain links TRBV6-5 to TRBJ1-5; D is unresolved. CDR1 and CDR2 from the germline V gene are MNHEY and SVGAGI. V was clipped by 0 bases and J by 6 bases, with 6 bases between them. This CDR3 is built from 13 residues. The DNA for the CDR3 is TGTGCCAGCAGTTACTCCCCTACTCAGCCCCAGCATTTT. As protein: CASSYSPTQPQHF.